The 21 T cell receptor beta chains presented below share a single source sample, sequenced in a study of T-cell reconstitution after alpha-beta-depleted transplantation in children. TCRbeta library preparation incorporated unique molecular identifiers. TCRdb re-analysed the PCR reads in MiXCR, keeping a single row per CDR3 protein. The table lists about 480,000 distinct CDR3 sequences, 12% of them singletons. The sequenced sample was PBMCs from the stem cell graft donor, obtained from the stem cell graft. The origin of the receptors is a human donor who donated a stem cell graft to a child with combined immunodeficiency.

The chain recombines TRBV6-2 or TRBV6-3 with TRBJ2-7, with D unclear. Germline V CDR1 and CDR2: MNHEY, SVGEGT. Trimming removed 0 bases at V and 7 bases at J, with 13 bases between. The CDR3 is 14 residues long. CDR3: CASSYSTQMGEQYF. As DNA, the CDR3 is TGTGCCAGCAGTTACTCGACCCAAATGGGGGAGCAGTACTTC.

The chain has TRBV4-2 and TRBJ2-7; TRBD2 might be the D (6 bases). Germline-derived CDR1 and CDR2 are LGHNA and YNFKEQ. V dropped 4 bases and J dropped 3 bases, with 16 bases sitting between them. The CDR3 is 15 amino acids. CDR3: CASSRSLGTDYEQYF. The DNA of the CDR3 is TGTGCCAGCAGCCGGTCCCTTGGGACTGACTACGAGCAGTACTTC.

This clonotype was seen repeatedly, ten times or more. This chain's CDR3 is CATIKSRGQLASTDTQYF. CDR3 DNA: TGTGCCACGATCAAGAGCCGCGGACAGTTAGCTAGCACAGATACGCAGTATTTT. This sequence joins TRBV15 and TRBJ2-3, with D possibly being TRBD1 (6 bases). Trimming removed 9 bases from V and 0 bases from J, with 25 bases in between. Germline CDR1 reads LNHNV; CDR2 reads YYDKDF (reference sequence). CDR3 length equals 18 residues.

This clonotype has ten or more counts. V gene TRBV29-1 combines with J gene TRBJ1-1; perhaps TRBD1 as D (5 bases). This CDR3 has 13 amino acids. Germline lookup yields CDR1 SQVTM and CDR2 ANQGSEA. The V and J ends lost 4 bases and 3 bases respectively, with 12 bases between them. CDR3: CSVGDSLDTEAFF. CDR3 DNA: TGCAGCGTTGGGGACTCCCTAGACACTGAAGCTTTCTTT.

This rearrangement joins TRBV29-1 to TRBJ2-7; D is tentatively TRBD1 or TRBD2 (5 bases each). The CDR3 spans 14 residues. V gave up 2 bases and J gave up 3 bases, with 14 bases separating them. Germline V gives CDR1 SQVTM, CDR2 ANQGSEA. The CDR3 DNA sequence: TGCAGCGTTGAAAGGGGCGGGTCGAGCTACGAGCAGTACTTC. This codes for CSVERGGSSYEQYF.

About this clonotype: Being one base from a much bigger clone, this may be a read error. The conserved phenylalanine or tryptophan normally closing the CDR3 is absent here, so this likely arose from a read error. CDR3 sequence (DNA): TGTGCCACCAGTGACAGGACAGGGCCGGAATACGAGCAGTACTAC. As protein: CATSDRTGPEYEQYY. V gene TRBV24-1 combines with J gene TRBJ2-7; TRBD1 agrees at 8 bases. CDR1 is KGHDR, CDR2 SFDVKD, per germline. The CDR3 length is 15 residues. V lost 4 bases to trimming and J lost 4 bases; unmatched junction nucleotides: 8.

This clonotype was observed a handful of times. The rearrangement joins TRBV7-8 to TRBJ2-5; no clear D. The V gene's germline CDR1 is SGHVS and CDR2 FQNEAQ. V was clipped by 4 bases and J by 1 base, with 13 bases between them. The CDR3 loop spans 15 amino acids. The CDR3 here is CASSSTTSPQETQYF. In DNA form, the CDR3 reads TGTGCCAGCAGCTCGACGACATCCCCCCAAGAGACCCAGTACTTC. Filled out from reference TRBV7-8 and TRBJ2-5, the complete variable domain reads GAGVSQSPRYKVAKRGQDVALRCDPISGHVSLFWYQQALGQGPEFLTYFQNEAQLDKSGLPSDRFFAERPEGSVSTLKIQRTQQEDSAVYLCASSSTTSPQETQYFGPGTRLLVL.

This clonotype was recorded a few times. This chain links TRBV6-1 with TRBJ2-3; D possibly corresponds to TRBD1 (6 bases). Germline V gene lookup returns CDR1 MNHNS and CDR2 SASEGT. V lost 6 bases and J 0 bases, leaving 13 bases between the germline ends. The CDR3 length is 15 residues. The CDR3 sequence: CASRSTGSSTDTQYF. DNA for the CDR3: TGTGCCAGCAGATCGACAGGATCAAGCACAGATACGCAGTATTTT.

V and J are TRBV7-3 and TRBJ2-3; 8 bases fit TRBD2. The CDR3 extends over 15 amino acids. V gave up 2 bases and J gave up 4 bases; unmatched junction bases: 5. CDR1 SGHTA and CDR2 FQGTGA come from the germline V gene. The CDR3 region is CASSLPGTRPDTQYF. The DNA of the CDR3 is TGTGCCAGCAGCTTACCCGGGACTAGGCCAGATACGCAGTATTTT.

Only a few counts were recorded for this clonotype. The CDR3 sequence: CASSLRASSSDTQYF. The CDR3 DNA follows: TGTGCCAGCAGCTTAAGGGCTAGTAGTTCAGATACGCAGTATTTT. The chain uses TRBV7-2 and TRBJ2-3; D remains ambiguous. There are 15 residues in the CDR3. Looked up from germline, CDR1 is SGHTA and CDR2 is FQGNSA. V lost 2 bases to trimming and J lost 4 bases, with 13 bases between them.

This clonotype has at least ten counts. The rearrangement joins TRBV24-1 to TRBJ2-1; 8 bases fit TRBD2. V lost 3 bases to trimming and J lost 8 bases; unmatched junction nucleotides: 11. CDR1 KGHDR and CDR2 SFDVKD come from the germline V gene. The CDR3 consists of 16 residues. CDR3 sequence reads: CATSDRIAGILDEQFF. CDR3 bases: TGTGCCACCAGTGATCGTATAGCGGGAATCTTGGATGAGCAGTTCTTC.

In its sample, this clonotype was seen a few times. The V gene is TRBV10-3, the J gene TRBJ2-2; no clear D. V was clipped by 2 bases and J by 4 bases, with 8 bases between them. This CDR3 has 14 amino acids. Germline loops: CDR1 ENHRY, CDR2 SYGVKD. The DNA for the CDR3 is TGTGCCATCAGTGAGAGAGGTTTCACCGGGGAGCTGTTTTTT. It is translated as CAISERGFTGELFF.

This clonotype has at least ten counts. The chain combines TRBV7-2 with TRBJ2-5; D unresolved. V lost 2 bases, J lost 0 bases, and 13 bases lay in between. CDR3 length: 16 amino acids. Germline values: CDR1 SGHTA, CDR2 FQGNSA. The CDR3 loop is CASSLSNPTYQETQYF. CDR3 DNA sequence: TGTGCCAGCAGCTTATCGAACCCCACGTACCAAGAGACCCAGTACTTC.

This clonotype appeared a few times. The chain couples TRBV13 to TRBJ2-1; D not certain. V gave up 8 bases and J gave up 13 bases, with 15 bases separating them. Germline CDR1 PRHDT, CDR2 FYEKMQ (reference sequence). There are 11 residues in the CDR3. This CDR3 reads CASQPKVAQFF. CDR3 nucleotides: TGTGCCAGCCAGCCGAAAGTGGCTCAGTTCTTC.

The rearrangement links TRBV6-2 or TRBV6-3 to TRBJ2-5; D possibly corresponds to TRBD2 (5 bases). The V end was cut by 8 bases, the J end by 4 bases, with 14 bases between. This CDR3 is built from 13 residues. Germline loops: CDR1 MNHEY, CDR2 SVGEGT. The CDR3 DNA reads as TGTGCCAGCTCCCGGGAAGACGGAGAGACCCAGTACTTC. This translates into CASSREDGETQYF.

This clonotype was seen a handful of times. V usage is TRBV15 and J usage is TRBJ2-3; no clear D gene. The CDR3 has 12 amino acids. V lost 3 bases, J lost 6 bases, and 7 bases lay in between. CDR1 LNHNV and CDR2 YYDKDF come from the germline V gene (reference sequence). The CDR3 DNA is TGTGCCACCAGCAGTGAATGGGATACGCAGTATTTT. Encoded protein: CATSSEWDTQYF.

The gene calls are TRBV10-3 and TRBJ1-5; TRBD1 matches at 7 bases. Per germline, CDR1 ENHRY and CDR2 SYGVKD. This CDR3 has 17 amino acids. J was trimmed by 1 base and V by 10 bases; bases with no gene match: 16. This CDR3 reads CATVSGPTQGSNQPQHF. Written as DNA, the CDR3 is TGTGCCACAGTCTCGGGACCCACACAGGGGAGCAATCAGCCCCAGCATTTT.

In this sample, this clonotype turned up a few times. The V call is TRBV12-3 or TRBV12-4, the J call TRBJ1-1; D gene ambiguous. The CDR3 has 15 amino acids. V lost 6 bases, J lost 0 bases, and 14 bases lay in between. CDR3 sequence reads: CASSPAGAMNTEAFF. CDR3 in DNA: TGTGCCAGCAGCCCCGCCGGCGCCATGAACACTGAAGCTTTCTTT.

The chain's CDR3 is CASSPPGATEAFF. CDR3 coding DNA: TGCGCCAGCAGTCCACCAGGGGCTACTGAAGCTTTCTTT. This chain links TRBV4-3 with TRBJ1-1; weak D call: TRBD1 (6 bases). CDR1 and CDR2 from the germline V gene are LGHNA and YSLEER. This CDR3 comprises 13 residues. V was pared by 6 bases and J by 5 bases, with 13 bases between.

The chain employs TRBV20-1 and TRBJ2-3, with 8 bases fitting TRBD1. With 3 bases clipped from V and 5 bases from J, the junction kept 10 bases outside the gene matches. The CDR3 has 15 residues. In germline, CDR1 is DFQATT, CDR2 SNEGSKA (reference sequence). The CDR3 sequence is CSARPGTGSGDTQYF. The CDR3, as DNA: TGCAGTGCTAGGCCCGGGACAGGATCAGGAGATACGCAGTATTTT.

This clonotype was counted ten times or more. The chain is built from TRBV14 and TRBJ2-1; D is unclear. Between the trimmed V and J ends, which lost 1 base and 10 bases, there was a span of 5 bases. Germline-derived CDR1 and CDR2 are SGHDN and FVKESK. The CDR3 consists of 11 residues. The CDR3 loop reads CASSQVGEQFF. The CDR3 bases are TGTGCCAGCAGCCAAGTCGGCGAGCAGTTCTTC. Full variable domain (rest looked up from reference TRBV14 and TRBJ2-1): EAGVTQFPSHSVIEKGQTVTLRCDPISGHDNLYWYRRVMGKEIKFLLHFVKESKQDESGMPNNRFLAERTGGTYSTLKVQPAELEDSGVYFCASSQVGEQFFGPGTRLTVL.